These 26 T cell receptor beta chains came from one sample sequenced in a study of PD-1 blockade in classical Hodgkin lymphoma. Assay used: immunoSEQ multiplex PCR; TCRdb lists only in-frame clones, some missing. This table has 37,000 or so clones, around nine tenths appearing once. Every one of the patients relapsed after autologous stem cell transplantation (brentuximab vedotin exposure was variable). Sequenced material: peripheral blood mononuclear cells (PBMCs), taken before the second cycle of nivolumab. The source of these receptors is a human donor with classical Hodgkin lymphoma.

This chain links TRBV5-5 with TRBJ1-2; unclear D gene. The V gene's germline CDR1 is SGHKS and CDR2 YYEKEE (reference sequence). Trimming stripped 7 bases from V and 4 bases from J, with 17 bases between. CDR3 size: 14 residues. CDR3 sequence: CASQPALNAYGYTF. CDR3 DNA: TGTGCCAGCCAGCCAGCTTTGAATGCCTATGGCTACACCTTC.

The chain carries TRBV7-8 and TRBJ2-7, with D perhaps matching TRBD2 (6 bases). CDR1 is SGHVS, CDR2 FQNEAQ, per germline. The CDR3 runs 15 residues. Trimming stripped 2 bases from V and 3 bases from J, with 14 bases between. CDR3 coding DNA: TGTGCCAGCAGCTTACCCGGGACTCTGTACTACGAGCAGTACTTC. Translated: CASSLPGTLYYEQYF.

The rearrangement uses TRBV28 and TRBJ2-7, with TRBD1 identical over 10 bases. Germline CDR1 reads MDHEN; CDR2 reads SYDVKM. Germline trimming cut 4 bases from V and 5 bases from J; bases unmatched to any gene: 8. This CDR3 is built from 15 residues. In DNA, the CDR3 is TGTGCCAGCAGTTCCCCGGGACAGGGGTCCCACGAGCAGTACTTC. This codes for CASSSPGQGSHEQYF.

The J gene is TRBJ2-3, the V gene TRBV28; 12 bases are a match to TRBD2. Trimming at V came to 2 bases and at J to 9 bases, leaving 3 bases not matched to a gene. Germline CDR1 MDHEN, CDR2 SYDVKM. The CDR3 consists of 14 residues. The CDR3 region is CASSLGTSGYTQYF. Written as DNA, the CDR3 is TGTGCCAGCAGTTTAGGGACTAGCGGGTACACGCAGTATTTT.

This CDR3 is CASSQLGPKRTLGYNEQFF. The DNA of the CDR3 is TGCGCCAGCAGTCAACTGGGCCCCAAAAGGACCTTAGGGTACAATGAGCAGTTCTTC. V is TRBV23-1 and J is TRBJ2-1; D call uncertain. Being an ORF, TRBV23-1 has a function that is uncertain. The CDR3 loop spans 19 amino acids. V was pared by 2 bases and J by 4 bases, with 24 bases between.

The rearrangement uses TRBV7-8 and TRBJ1-1; 7 positions agree with TRBD1. The CDR3 is 14 amino acids. Germline lookup yields CDR1 SGHVS and CDR2 FQNEAQ. V was clipped by 4 bases and J by 4 bases; unmatched bases: 6. The CDR3 protein is CASSSQGGATEAFF. CDR3 nucleotide sequence: TGTGCCAGCAGCTCCCAGGGGGGTGCCACTGAAGCTTTCTTT.

In this sample, this clone turned up once. The chain carries TRBV6-4 and TRBJ2-2; 10 nucleotides match TRBD1. Germline V gene lookup returns CDR1 MRHNA and CDR2 SNTAGT. This CDR3 has 16 amino acids. Trimming cost V 6 bases and J 3 bases; bases outside gene matches: 7. The CDR3 sequence is CASSPRGTGDTGELFF. In DNA form, the CDR3 reads TGTGCCAGCAGCCCCAGAGGGACAGGGGACACCGGGGAGCTGTTTTTT.

The V call is TRBV7-9, the J call TRBJ2-2; no definite D call. CDR3 size: 14 residues. Trimming removed 1 base from V and 1 base from J, with 4 bases in between. CDR1 and CDR2 (germline): SEHNR, FQNEAQ (reference sequence). DNA of the CDR3: TGTGCCAGCAGCTTAGGACGGAACACCGGGGAGCTGTTTTTT. Translation: CASSLGRNTGELFF.

This clone was picked up one time. The J gene is TRBJ2-1, the V gene TRBV7-8; 10 bases fit TRBD2. CDR3 length: 15 residues. After removal of 5 bases from V and 4 bases from J, the junction contained 5 bases not matched to a gene. Germline CDR1 and CDR2: SGHVS and FQNEAQ. CDR3 residues: CASSRLAGAYNEQFF. CDR3 nucleotides: TGTGCCAGCAGCCGTCTAGCGGGAGCTTACAATGAGCAGTTCTTC.

The J gene is TRBJ1-2, the V gene TRBV11-1, with D perhaps matching TRBD1 (6 bases). The CDR3 is 14 residues long. Trimming pared 5 bases from V and 0 bases from J, leaving 10 bases between. Germline CDR1 is SGHAT and CDR2 is FQDESV (reference sequence). CDR3 DNA: TGTGCCAGCAGCCGGGACACAACTAACTATGGCTACACCTTC. Translated: CASSRDTTNYGYTF.

Note on this clone: The junction does not match germline at one end; this may be a read error. Other DNA sequences from this sample encode an identical CDR3 as well. The genes are TRBV6-4 and TRBJ2-6; tentative D call: TRBD1 (6 bases). CDR1 and CDR2 (germline): MRHNA, SNTAGT. CDR3 length: 15 amino acids. CDR3 in amino acids: CASSEDSSGANVLTF. The CDR3 bases are TGCGCCAGCAGTGAGGACAGCTCTGGGGCCAACGTCCTGACTTTC.

The chain carries TRBV7-3 and TRBJ1-1; D ambiguous. The CDR3 extends over 13 amino acids. V lost 4 bases to trimming and J lost 1 base, with 7 bases between them. Germline CDR1 is SGHTA and CDR2 is FQGTGA. Here the CDR3 DNA reads TGTGCCAGCAGCTCTAATCCGAACACTGAAGCTTTCTTT. Translated: CASSSNPNTEAFF.

The chain uses TRBV7-3 and TRBJ1-1; possible D gene TRBD1, 6 bases. The CDR3 covers 17 residues. The V gene lost 3 bases and the J gene lost 3 bases, with 20 bases spanning the gap. Germline CDR1 and CDR2: SGHTA and FQGTGA. The CDR3, as DNA: TGTGCCAGCAGCTTCGTGGGGGGGCGAGCCACGGACACTGAAGCTTTCTTT. Translation: CASSFVGGRATDTEAFF. Variable domain in full (rest from reference TRBV7-3 and TRBJ1-1): GAGVSQTPSNKVTEKGKYVELRCDPISGHTALYWYRQSLGQGPEFLIYFQGTGAADDSGLPNDRFFAVRPEGSVSTLKIQRTERGDSAVYLCASSFVGGRATDTEAFFGQGTRLTVV.

J is TRBJ2-5 and V is TRBV5-1; TRBD1 matches 7 bases. CDR3 length equals 16 residues. Germline trimming cut 0 bases from V and 5 bases from J; bases unmatched to any gene: 10. Germline CDR1 SGHRS, CDR2 YFSETQ. The CDR3 sequence is CASSLEGTVSGETQYF. The DNA for the CDR3 is TGCGCCAGCAGCTTGGAGGGGACAGTCTCGGGGGAGACCCAGTACTTC.

The chain has TRBV19 and TRBJ2-7, with 9 bases lining up with TRBD1. V was pared by 6 bases and J by 4 bases, with 1 base of the junction left unmatched. This CDR3 contains 12 residues. Looked up from germline, CDR1 is LNHDA and CDR2 is SQIVND (reference sequence). CDR3 protein: CASSDRGYEQYF. CDR3 DNA: TGTGCCAGTAGCGACAGGGGGTACGAGCAGTACTTC.

The CDR3 loop is CASSHSYNEQFF. The CDR3 DNA reads as TGTGCCAGTAGTCACTCCTACAATGAGCAGTTCTTC. V usage is TRBV19 and J usage is TRBJ2-1; D is uncertain. Germline CDR1 reads LNHDA; CDR2 reads SQIVND (reference sequence). This CDR3 is built from 12 residues. Between the trimmed V and J ends, which lost 5 bases and 0 bases, there was a span of 2 bases.

The chain joins TRBV29-1 to TRBJ1-5; D might be TRBD1 (6 bases). The germline V and J ends were trimmed by 7 bases and 7 bases, with 14 bases remaining between them. The CDR3 spans 12 residues. Germline V gene sequence: CDR1 SQVTM, CDR2 ANQGSEA. This chain's CDR3 is CSARQRGQPQHF. The DNA of the CDR3 is TGCAGCGCCCGACAGAGGGGGCAGCCCCAGCATTTT.

The chain uses TRBV11-3 and TRBJ2-5; 7 positions match TRBD2. Trimming removed 2 bases from V and 0 bases from J; junction bases left unmatched: 6. The germline V gene has CDR1 SGHNT and CDR2 YENEEA. The CDR3 totals 16 residues. The CDR3 coding sequence is TGTGCCAGCAGCTTAAGGCCAGCGGGGTACCAAGAGACCCAGTACTTC. It translates to CASSLRPAGYQETQYF.

The chain uses TRBV14 and TRBJ2-3, with a weak D call TRBD2 (6 bases). The CDR3 covers 18 residues. The V end was cut by 4 bases, the J end by 4 bases, with 24 bases between. CDR1 is SGHDN and CDR2 is FVKESK in the germline V gene. This chain's CDR3 is CASSLLGGTLIAPDTQYF. Here the CDR3 DNA reads TGTGCCAGCAGCCTCCTGGGCGGGACTCTAATTGCCCCAGATACGCAGTATTTT.

This clone was seen once. This rearrangement joins TRBV5-6 to TRBJ2-3, with a possible D match to TRBD2 (6 bases). This CDR3 contains 14 residues. Per germline, CDR1 SGHDT and CDR2 YYEEEE. With 2 bases removed from V and 2 bases from J, the gap between germline ends came to 9 bases. The CDR3, as DNA: TGTGCCAGCAGCTTCCGGGACTTCACAGATACGCAGTATTTT. Translated: CASSFRDFTDTQYF.

The J gene is TRBJ2-1, the V gene TRBV5-1; 14 nucleotides align to TRBD2. CDR1 is SGHRS, CDR2 YFSETQ, per germline. The CDR3 covers 21 residues. V dropped 4 bases and J dropped 4; count of bases not matched to a gene: 19. The CDR3 sequence is CASSQGQGGTSGSVGYNEQFF. The CDR3 region has the DNA TGCGCCAGCAGCCAAGGACAGGGAGGGACTAGCGGGAGTGTGGGGTACAATGAGCAGTTCTTC.

This clone was seen more than once but under ten times. The chain links TRBV6-5 to TRBJ2-1; D is undetermined. The CDR3 is 11 residues long. Trimming cost V 3 bases and J 5 bases, with 2 bases left between them. The germline V gene encodes CDR1 MNHEY and CDR2 SVGAGI. The CDR3 sequence: CASSYHNEQFF. The CDR3 DNA follows: TGTGCCAGCAGTTATCACAATGAGCAGTTCTTC.

The rearrangement joins TRBV30 to TRBJ2-3; 7 nucleotides align to TRBD2. The CDR3 length is 14 residues. Germline V gene lookup returns CDR1 GTSNPN and CDR2 SVGIG (reference sequence). Trimming took 5 bases from V and 3 from J; bases not matched to a gene: 8. Written as DNA, the CDR3 is TGTGCCTGGGATCGGCGGGAGACAACAGATACGCAGTATTTT. It translates to CAWDRRETTDTQYF.

The chain is built from TRBV10-3 and TRBJ1-5; TRBD1 matches 7 bases. This CDR3 has 15 amino acids. Germline V gene sequence: CDR1 ENHRY, CDR2 SYGVKD. J lost 2 bases, V lost 6 bases, and 7 bases had no gene match. The CDR3 nucleotides read TGTGCCATCAGGGCCGGACAGGCCGGCAATCAGCCCCAGCATTTT. This translates into CAIRAGQAGNQPQHF.

The chain combines TRBV6-1 with TRBJ1-5; the D is unclear. Germline V gene data show CDR1 as MNHNS and CDR2 as SASEGT. CDR3 length: 11 residues. Trimming took 4 bases from V and 9 from J, leaving 7 bases between them. CDR3 region: CASSALWPQHF. The CDR3 coding sequence is TGTGCCAGCAGTGCCCTTTGGCCCCAGCATTTT.

V is TRBV19 and J is TRBJ1-1; 9 bases are a match to TRBD1. V was clipped by 3 bases and J by 7 bases; unmatched bases: 9. This CDR3 region has 15 residues. CDR1 and CDR2 from the germline V gene are LNHDA and SQIVND (reference sequence). The CDR3 DNA follows: TGTGCCAGTAGTATTTCGGGACAGGGCAAGATTGAAGCTTTCTTT. It is translated as CASSISGQGKIEAFF.